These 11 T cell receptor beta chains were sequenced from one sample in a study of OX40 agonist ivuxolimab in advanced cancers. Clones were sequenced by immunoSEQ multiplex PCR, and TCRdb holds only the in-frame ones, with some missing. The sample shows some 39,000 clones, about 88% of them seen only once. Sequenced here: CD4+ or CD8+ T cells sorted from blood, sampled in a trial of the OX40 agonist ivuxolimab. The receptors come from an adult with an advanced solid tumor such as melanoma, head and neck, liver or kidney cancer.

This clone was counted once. CDR3 sequence: CASRGQGTVNEQFF. The CDR3 DNA sequence: TGTGCCAGCAGGGGACAGGGGACGGTCAATGAGCAGTTCTTC. The J gene is TRBJ2-1, the V gene TRBV6-1, with 10 nucleotides matching TRBD1. There are 14 residues in the CDR3. V was pared by 6 bases and J by 6 bases, with 5 bases of the junction left unmatched. Germline CDR1 and CDR2: MNHNS and SASEGT.

CDR3 in amino acids: CASMEEREGTEAFF. CDR3 coding DNA: TGTGCCAGCATGGAGGAGAGGGAGGGAACTGAAGCTTTCTTT. V usage is TRBV27 and J usage is TRBJ1-1; no definite D call. This CDR3 contains 14 residues. V was shortened by 7 bases and J by 5 bases, with 17 bases between the two germline ends. CDR1 and CDR2 (germline): MNHEY, SMNVEV (reference sequence).

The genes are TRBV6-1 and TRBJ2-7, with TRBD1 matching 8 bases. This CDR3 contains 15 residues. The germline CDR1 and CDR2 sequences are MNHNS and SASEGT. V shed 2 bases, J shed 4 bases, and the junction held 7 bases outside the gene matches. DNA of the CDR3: TGTGCCAGCAGTGAAAGGGGACAGGTGGGTTACGAGCAGTACTTC. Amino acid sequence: CASSERGQVGYEQYF.

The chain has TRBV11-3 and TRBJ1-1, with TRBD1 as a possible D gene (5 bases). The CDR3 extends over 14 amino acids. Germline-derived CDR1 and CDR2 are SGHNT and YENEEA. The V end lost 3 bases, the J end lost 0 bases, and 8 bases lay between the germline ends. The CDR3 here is CASSFAGVNTEAFF. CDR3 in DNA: TGTGCCAGCAGCTTCGCGGGGGTGAACACTGAAGCTTTCTTT.

CDR3: CASRGTGISPGYTF. As DNA, the CDR3 is TGCGCCAGCCGGGGAACAGGAATTTCCCCTGGCTACACCTTC. The chain employs TRBV5-1 and TRBJ1-2, with D possibly TRBD1 on 5 matching bases. The germline V gene encodes CDR1 SGHRS and CDR2 YFSETQ. V dropped 7 bases and J dropped 7 bases, with 20 bases sitting between them. The CDR3 has 14 residues.

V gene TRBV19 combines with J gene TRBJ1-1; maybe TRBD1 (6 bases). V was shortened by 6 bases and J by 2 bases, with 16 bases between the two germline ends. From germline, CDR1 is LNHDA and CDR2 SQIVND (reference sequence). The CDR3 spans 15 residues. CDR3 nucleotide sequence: TGTGCCAGTAGATTTGGCCGACAGGCAAACACTGAAGCTTTCTTT. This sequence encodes CASRFGRQANTEAFF.

The CDR3: CASNQGSYSYEQYF. The DNA for the CDR3 is TGCGCCAGCAACCAGGGCTCCTATTCCTACGAGCAGTACTTC. The rearrangement joins TRBV5-1 to TRBJ2-7, with a weak D call TRBD1 (5 bases). V was trimmed by 6 bases and J by 1 base, leaving 14 bases between them. This CDR3 has 14 residues. Germline V CDR1 and CDR2: SGHRS, YFSETQ.

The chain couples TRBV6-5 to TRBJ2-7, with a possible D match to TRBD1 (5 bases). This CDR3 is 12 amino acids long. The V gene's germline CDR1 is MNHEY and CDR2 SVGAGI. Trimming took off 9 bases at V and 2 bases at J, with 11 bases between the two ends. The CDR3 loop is CASGWGTYEQYF. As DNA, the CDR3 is TGTGCCAGTGGATGGGGCACCTACGAGCAGTACTTC.

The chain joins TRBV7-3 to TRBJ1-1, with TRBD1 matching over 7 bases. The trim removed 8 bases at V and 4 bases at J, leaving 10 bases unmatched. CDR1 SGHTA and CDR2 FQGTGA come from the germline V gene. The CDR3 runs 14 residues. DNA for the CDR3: TGTGCCAGCTCCAGAGGGGGCAGTGGCACTGAAGCTTTCTTT. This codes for CASSRGGSGTEAFF.

The CDR3 reads CASSLGHTGGAETQYF. As DNA, the CDR3 is TGTGCCAGCAGCTTAGGACATACAGGGGGCGCAGAGACCCAGTACTTC. The rearrangement links TRBV7-9 to TRBJ2-5, with 9 bases lining up with TRBD1. This CDR3 has 16 residues. Germline V lookup: CDR1 SEHNR, CDR2 FQNEAQ (reference sequence). J lost 4 bases, V lost 1 base, and 7 bases had no gene match.

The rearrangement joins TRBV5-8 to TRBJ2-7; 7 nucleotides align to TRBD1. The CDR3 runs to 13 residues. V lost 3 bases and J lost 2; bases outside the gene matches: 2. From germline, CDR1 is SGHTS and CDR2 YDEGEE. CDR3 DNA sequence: TGTGCCAGCAGCTGGGGACAGACCTACGAGCAGTACTTC. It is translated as CASSWGQTYEQYF.